Reported below is one T cell receptor (beta chain). This entry is derived from a study of blood T cell repertoires in COVID-19. Overall study: Acute and convalescent COVID-19 specimens originated in the United States, Italy and Spain. Sources were T cells, B-cell-depleted T cells, or PBMCs; the material itself was cDNA or gDNA.

Libraries were prepared by immunoSEQ multiplex PCR; TCRdb keeps only in-frame clonotypes and omits some of them. The sample contains 150,000 to 160,000 clones, 75% to 85% of which appear only once. Germline V gene lookup returns CDR1 LGHNA and CDR2 YSLEER. The CDR3 is 15 amino acids. V lost 3 bases and J lost 3; bases outside the gene matches: 5. The receptor's source is a woman between 45 and 60 years old with acute or convalescent COVID-19. Sequencing was performed on peripheral blood. This chain connects TRBV4-3 to TRBJ2-1; 7 bases fit TRBD1. The CDR3 DNA reads as TGCGCCAGCAGCCAGAGGGACAGATACTACAATGAGCAGTTCTTC. Residues: CASSQRDRYYNEQFF.